This T cell receptor (beta chain) was profiled in a study of cytomegalovirus exposure and HLA in healthy donors. PCR was performed using 60 Vbeta and 13 Jbeta primers. TCRdb's copy holds only in-frame clones and misses some; the assay was immunoSEQ multiplex PCR. The sample records more than 130,000 clones, about 80% being singletons. This clone is a singleton in its sample. With V trimmed by 5 bases and J by 4 bases, 3 bases remained unmatched. CDR3 length: 15 residues. Per germline, CDR1 SGHAT and CDR2 FQNNGV. The chain employs TRBV11-2 and TRBJ2-1, with 12 nucleotides matching TRBD2. The receptor's source is a man younger than 35 in good health and CMV-seronegative. Source material: PBMCs. The CDR3 DNA is TGTGCCAGCAGCCCTAGCGGGAGGGGTTACAATGAGCAGTTCTTC. This encodes CASSPSGRGYNEQFF.